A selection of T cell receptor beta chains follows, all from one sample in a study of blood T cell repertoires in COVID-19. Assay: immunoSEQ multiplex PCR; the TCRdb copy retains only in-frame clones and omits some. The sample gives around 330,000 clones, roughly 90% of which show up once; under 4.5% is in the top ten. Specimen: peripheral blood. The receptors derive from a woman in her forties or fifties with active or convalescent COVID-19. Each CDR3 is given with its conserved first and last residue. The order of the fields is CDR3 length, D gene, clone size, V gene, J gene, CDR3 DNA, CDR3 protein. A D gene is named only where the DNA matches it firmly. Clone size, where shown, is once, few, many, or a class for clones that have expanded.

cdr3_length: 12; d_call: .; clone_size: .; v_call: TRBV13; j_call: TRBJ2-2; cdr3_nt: TGTGCCAGCAGCTTAGGGCCCGGAGGGCTGTTTTTT; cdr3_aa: CASSLGPGGLFF
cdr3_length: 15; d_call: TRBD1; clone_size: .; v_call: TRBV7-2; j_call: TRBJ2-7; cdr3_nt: TGTGCCAGCAGCTCTCGGACAGGGGGTAGGTACGAGCAGTACTTC; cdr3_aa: CASSSRTGGRYEQYF
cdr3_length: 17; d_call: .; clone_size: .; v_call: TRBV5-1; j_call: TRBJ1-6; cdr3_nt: TGCGCCAGCAGCTTGGGTTTAACGAGCTCCTATAATTCACCCCTCCACTTT; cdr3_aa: CASSLGLTSSYNSPLHF
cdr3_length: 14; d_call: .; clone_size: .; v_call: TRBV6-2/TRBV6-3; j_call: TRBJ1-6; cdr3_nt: TGTGCCAGCAGTTACGAGGGTACAGTTTCACCCCTCCACTTT; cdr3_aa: CASSYEGTVSPLHF
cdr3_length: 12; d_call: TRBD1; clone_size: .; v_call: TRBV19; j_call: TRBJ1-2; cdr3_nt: TGTGCCAGTCACAGGGGGCAGGATGGCTACACCTTC; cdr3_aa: CASHRGQDGYTF
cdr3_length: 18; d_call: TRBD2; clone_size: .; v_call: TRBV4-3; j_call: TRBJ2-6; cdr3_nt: TGCGCCAGCAGCCAAGATCTAGCGGGGGTGACTGGGGCCAACGTCCTGACTTTC; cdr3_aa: CASSQDLAGVTGANVLTF
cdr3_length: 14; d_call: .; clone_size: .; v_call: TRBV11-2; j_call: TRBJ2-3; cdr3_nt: TGTGCCAGCAGTTTTACCTCGGTGTGGGATACGCAGTATTTT; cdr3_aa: CASSFTSVWDTQYF
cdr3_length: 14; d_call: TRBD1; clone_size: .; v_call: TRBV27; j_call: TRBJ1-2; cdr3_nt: TGTGCCAGCAGTCAGAGGGACAGGGACTATGGCTACACCTTC; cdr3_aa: CASSQRDRDYGYTF
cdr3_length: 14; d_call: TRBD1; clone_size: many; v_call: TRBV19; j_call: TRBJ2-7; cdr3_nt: TGTGCCAGTAGGCCAACTACAGGGGTCTACGAGCAGTACTTC; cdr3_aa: CASRPTTGVYEQYF
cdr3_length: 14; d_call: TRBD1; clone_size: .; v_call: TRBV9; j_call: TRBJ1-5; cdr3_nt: TGTGCCAGCAGCGTAGGCCCAGGGGGTCAGCCCCAGCATTTT; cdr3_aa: CASSVGPGGQPQHF
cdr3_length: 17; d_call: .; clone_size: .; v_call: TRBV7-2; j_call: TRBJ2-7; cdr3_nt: TGTGCCAGCAGCCCCGGATCTTTGGGGCCAGCCTCCTACGAGCAGTACTTC; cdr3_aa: CASSPGSLGPASYEQYF
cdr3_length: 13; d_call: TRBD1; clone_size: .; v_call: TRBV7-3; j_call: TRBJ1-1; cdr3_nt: TGTGCCAGCAGCTTAGGACAGGGATCCATGGCTTTCTTT; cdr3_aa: CASSLGQGSMAFF
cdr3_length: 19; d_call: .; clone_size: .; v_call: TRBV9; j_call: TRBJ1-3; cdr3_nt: TGTGCCAGCAGCGTATCCCAGGGGTCCCTATCGAGCTCTGGAAACACCATATATTTT; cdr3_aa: CASSVSQGSLSSSGNTIYF
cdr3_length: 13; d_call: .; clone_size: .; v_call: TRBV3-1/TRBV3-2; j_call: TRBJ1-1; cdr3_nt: TGTGCCAGCAGCCAAGACGGCGGCGGAGAAGCTTTCTTT; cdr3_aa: CASSQDGGGEAFF
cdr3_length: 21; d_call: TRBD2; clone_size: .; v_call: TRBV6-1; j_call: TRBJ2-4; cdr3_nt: TGTGCCAGCAGTGAAGCGGTGGCTAGCGGGGGACACAACCTAGCCAAAAACATTCAGTACTTC; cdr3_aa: CASSEAVASGGHNLAKNIQYF
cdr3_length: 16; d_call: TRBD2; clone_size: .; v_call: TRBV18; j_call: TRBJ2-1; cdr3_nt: TGTGCCAGCTCACCGAGACTAGCGGGAGCCTACAATGAGCAGTTCTTC; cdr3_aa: CASSPRLAGAYNEQFF
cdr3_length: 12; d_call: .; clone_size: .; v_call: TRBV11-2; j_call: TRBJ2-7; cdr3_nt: TGTGCCAGCAGCACCCTAGGTCTCGAGCAGTACTTC; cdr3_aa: CASSTLGLEQYF
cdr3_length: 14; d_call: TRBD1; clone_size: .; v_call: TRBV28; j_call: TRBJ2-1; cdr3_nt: TGTGCCAGCAGTTTAGGGACAGGGGGCGGTGAGCAGTTCTTC; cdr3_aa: CASSLGTGGGEQFF
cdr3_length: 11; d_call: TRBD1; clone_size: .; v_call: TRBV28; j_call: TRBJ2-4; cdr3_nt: TGTGCCAGCAGTTTAGGGACAGGGTTTTACTTC; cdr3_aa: CASSLGTGFYF
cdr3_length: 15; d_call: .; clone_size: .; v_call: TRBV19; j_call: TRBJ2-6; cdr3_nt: TGTGCCAGTAGTCTCCAGGGTGCTGGGGCCAACGTCCTGACTTTC; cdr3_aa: CASSLQGAGANVLTF
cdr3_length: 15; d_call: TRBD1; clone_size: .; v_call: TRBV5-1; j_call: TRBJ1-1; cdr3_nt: TGCGCCAGCAGCCGAACCTCAGTGACAGGGTCTGAAGCTTTCTTT; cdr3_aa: CASSRTSVTGSEAFF
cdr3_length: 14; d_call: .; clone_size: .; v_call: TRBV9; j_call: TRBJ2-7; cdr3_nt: TGTGCCAGCAGCGTAGTGGCGGGCTCCTACGAGCAGTACTTC; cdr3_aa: CASSVVAGSYEQYF
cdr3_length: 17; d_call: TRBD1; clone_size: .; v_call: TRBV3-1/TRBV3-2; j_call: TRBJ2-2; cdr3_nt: TGTGCCAGCAGCCCAACGGGGACAGGGAAACCAACCGGGGAGCTGTTTTTT; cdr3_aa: CASSPTGTGKPTGELFF
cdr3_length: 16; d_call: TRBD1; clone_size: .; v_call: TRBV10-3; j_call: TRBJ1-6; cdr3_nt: TGTGCCATCAGTGGAAAACAGGGGGCTAGGAATTCACCCCTCCACTTT; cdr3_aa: CAISGKQGARNSPLHF
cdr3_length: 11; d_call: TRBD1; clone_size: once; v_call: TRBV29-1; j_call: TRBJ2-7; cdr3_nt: TGCAGCGCGGGGACAGACTACGAGCAGTACTTC; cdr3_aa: CSAGTDYEQYF
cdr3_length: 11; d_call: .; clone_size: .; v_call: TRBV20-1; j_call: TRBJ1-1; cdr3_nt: TGCAGTCCGCAGGGCGACACTGAAGCTTTCTTT; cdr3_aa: CSPQGDTEAFF
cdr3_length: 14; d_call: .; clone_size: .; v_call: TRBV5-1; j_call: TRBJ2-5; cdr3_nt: TGCGCCAGCAGCTTGGAGCCTTACCAAGAGACCCAGTACTTC; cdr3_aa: CASSLEPYQETQYF
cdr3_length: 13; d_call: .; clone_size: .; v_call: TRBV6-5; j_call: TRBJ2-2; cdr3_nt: TGTGCCAGCAGTTATTTAGACACCGGGGAGCTGTTTTTT; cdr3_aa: CASSYLDTGELFF
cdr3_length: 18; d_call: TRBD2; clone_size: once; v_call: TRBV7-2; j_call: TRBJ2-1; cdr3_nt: TGTGCCAGCAGCCCGCGGGGGCAGGGTAGCGGGGGTTACAATGAGCAGTTCTTC; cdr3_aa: CASSPRGQGSGGYNEQFF
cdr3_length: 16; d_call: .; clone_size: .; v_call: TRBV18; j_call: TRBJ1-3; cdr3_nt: TGTGCCAGCTCACCACCGACGACTAGGTCTGGAAACACCATATATTTT; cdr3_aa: CASSPPTTRSGNTIYF
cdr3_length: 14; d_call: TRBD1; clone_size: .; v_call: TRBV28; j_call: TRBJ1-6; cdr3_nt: TGTGCCAGCCGCCGGGACAGCTGGAATTCACCCCTCCACTTT; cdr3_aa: CASRRDSWNSPLHF
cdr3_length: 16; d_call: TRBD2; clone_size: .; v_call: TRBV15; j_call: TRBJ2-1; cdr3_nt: TGTGCCACCAGCAGAGTTGGCCTAGCGGAATCCAATGAGCAGTTCTTC; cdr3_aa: CATSRVGLAESNEQFF
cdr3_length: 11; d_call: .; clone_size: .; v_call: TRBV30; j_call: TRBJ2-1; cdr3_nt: TGTGCCTGGAGTGTAGCGGTTGAGCAGTTCTTC; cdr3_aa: CAWSVAVEQFF
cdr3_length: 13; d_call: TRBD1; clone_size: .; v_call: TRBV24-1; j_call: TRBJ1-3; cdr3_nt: TGTGCCACCGCCACAGGGGACGGAAACACCATATATTTT; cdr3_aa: CATATGDGNTIYF
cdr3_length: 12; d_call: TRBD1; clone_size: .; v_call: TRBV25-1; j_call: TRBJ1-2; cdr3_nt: TGTGCCAGCAGTGATAACAGGGGTGGCTACACCTTC; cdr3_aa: CASSDNRGGYTF
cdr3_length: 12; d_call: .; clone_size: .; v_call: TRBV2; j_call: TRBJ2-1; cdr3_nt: TGTGCCAGCAGTGAATTATATCCCGAGCAGTTCTTC; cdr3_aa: CASSELYPEQFF
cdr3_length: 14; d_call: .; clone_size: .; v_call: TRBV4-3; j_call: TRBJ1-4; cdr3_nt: TGCGCCAGCAGCCACAGGGCCCCTAATGAAAAACTGTTTTTT; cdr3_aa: CASSHRAPNEKLFF
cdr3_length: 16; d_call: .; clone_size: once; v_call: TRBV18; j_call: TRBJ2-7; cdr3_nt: TGTGCCAGCTCCCCTCTCGGGGGTGGGCCAACCTACGAGCAGTACTTC; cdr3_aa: CASSPLGGGPTYEQYF
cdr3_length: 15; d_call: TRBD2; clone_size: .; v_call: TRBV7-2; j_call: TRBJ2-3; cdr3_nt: TGTGCCAGCAGCCATCCCCTAGCGGGGGAAGATACGCAGTATTTT; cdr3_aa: CASSHPLAGEDTQYF
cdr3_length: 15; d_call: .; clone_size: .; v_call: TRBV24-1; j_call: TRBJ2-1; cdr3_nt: TGTGCCACCAGTGATTTTGAGCGGGCGTACAATGAGCAGTTCTTC; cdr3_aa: CATSDFERAYNEQFF
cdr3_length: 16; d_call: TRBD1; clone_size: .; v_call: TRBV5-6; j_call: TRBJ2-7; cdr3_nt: TGTGCCAGCAGCTTGGTTGTGGTACAGGGGGGTAACGAGCAGTACTTC; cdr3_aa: CASSLVVVQGGNEQYF
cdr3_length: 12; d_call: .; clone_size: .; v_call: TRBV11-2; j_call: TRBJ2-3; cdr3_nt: TGTGCCAGCAGCCTATTCACAGATACGCAGTATTTT; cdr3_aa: CASSLFTDTQYF
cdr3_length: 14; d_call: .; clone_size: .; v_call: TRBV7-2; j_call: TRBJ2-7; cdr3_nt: TGTGCCAGCAGCTTAACAGTCAGCTCCTACGAGCAGTACTTC; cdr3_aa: CASSLTVSSYEQYF
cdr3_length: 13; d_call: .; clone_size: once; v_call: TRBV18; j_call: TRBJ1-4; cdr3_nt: TGTGCCAGCTCTAACGACCTCTCGGGGGAACTGTTTTTT; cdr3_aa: CASSNDLSGELFF
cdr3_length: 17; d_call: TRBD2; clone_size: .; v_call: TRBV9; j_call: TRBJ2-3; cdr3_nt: TGTGCCAGCAGCGTAGACAGCGGGGGGGCTGGTCCAGATACGCAGTATTTT; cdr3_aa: CASSVDSGGAGPDTQYF
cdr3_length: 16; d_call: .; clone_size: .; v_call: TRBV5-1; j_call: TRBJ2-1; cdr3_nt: TGCGCCAGCAGCTTGGTTCGGCCCCCTCTAGCCAATGAGCAGTTCTTC; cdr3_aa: CASSLVRPPLANEQFF
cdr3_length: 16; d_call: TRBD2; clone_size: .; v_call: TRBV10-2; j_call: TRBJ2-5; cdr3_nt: TGCGCCAGCAGTGACCGGACTAGCGGGACCTATGGGACCCAGTACTTC; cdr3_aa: CASSDRTSGTYGTQYF
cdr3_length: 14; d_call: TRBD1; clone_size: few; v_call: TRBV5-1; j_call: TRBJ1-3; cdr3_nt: TGCGCCAGCAGCTCAACAGGGGGTGGAAACACCATATATTTT; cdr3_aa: CASSSTGGGNTIYF
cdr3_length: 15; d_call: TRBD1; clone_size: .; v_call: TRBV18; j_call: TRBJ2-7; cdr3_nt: TGTGCCAGCTCACCCTTGGGACAGAACTCCTACGAGCAGTACTTC; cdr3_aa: CASSPLGQNSYEQYF
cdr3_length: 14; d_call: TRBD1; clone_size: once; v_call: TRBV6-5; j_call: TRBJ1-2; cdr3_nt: TGTGCCAGCAGACGTAACGCACAGGGGACTGGCTACACCTTC; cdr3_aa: CASRRNAQGTGYTF
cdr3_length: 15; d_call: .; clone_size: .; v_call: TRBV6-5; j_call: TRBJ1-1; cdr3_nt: TGTGCCAGCAGTTCCCTCCCAAAGGCGGACACTGAAGCTTTCTTT; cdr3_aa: CASSSLPKADTEAFF
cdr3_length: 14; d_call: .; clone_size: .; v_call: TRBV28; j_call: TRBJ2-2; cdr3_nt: TGTGCCAGCAGTATGGCAGGGGCCACCGGGGAGCTGTTTTTT; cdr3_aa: CASSMAGATGELFF
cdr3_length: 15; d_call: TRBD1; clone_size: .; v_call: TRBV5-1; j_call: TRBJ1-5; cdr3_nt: TGCGCCAGCAGCTTAACAGGGGTGAGCAATCAGCCCCAGCATTTT; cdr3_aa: CASSLTGVSNQPQHF
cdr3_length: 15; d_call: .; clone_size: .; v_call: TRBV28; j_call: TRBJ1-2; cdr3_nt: TGTGCCAGCAGTTTTGACGCGGGGGGCAACTATGGCTACACCTTC; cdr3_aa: CASSFDAGGNYGYTF
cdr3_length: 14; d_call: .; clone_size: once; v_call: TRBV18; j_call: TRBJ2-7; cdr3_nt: TGTGCCAGCCTTCTTAATCCCCTCGTCTACGAGCAGTACTTC; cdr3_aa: CASLLNPLVYEQYF
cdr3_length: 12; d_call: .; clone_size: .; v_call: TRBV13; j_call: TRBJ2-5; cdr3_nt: TGTGCCAGCAGCTTTGGTAGAGAGACCCAGTACTTC; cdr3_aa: CASSFGRETQYF